This TCR beta chain derives from a study of identical twins. Using its own MiXCR run on the 5' RACE reads, TCRdb lists one record per CDR3 protein. The profile shows 1.5 million to 2 million distinct CDR3 sequences, about 32% of them singletons. Study results and caveats: Twins' surplus sharing was weaker for beta out-of-frame sequences.

This clonotype was seen just once. Its target is unknown. The CDR3 runs 14 residues. Germline CDR1 reads SEHNR; CDR2 reads FQNEAQ (reference sequence). V shed 5 bases and J shed 3 bases, with 11 bases lying between them. The chain has TRBV7-9 and TRBJ1-5; D not resolved. Input material: cord blood. The TCR was taken from a newborn girl in good health. The CDR3 DNA is TGTGCCAGCAGCCCAATCATTAACAATCAGCCCCAGCATTTT. It encodes CASSPIINNQPQHF.